The clone carrying this T cell receptor (beta chain) occurred a few times. The CDR3 covers 16 residues. CDR1 is LNHNV, CDR2 YYDKDF, per germline (reference sequence). Between the trimmed V and J ends, which lost 0 bases and 0 bases, there was a span of 8 bases. TCRdb passed the RT-PCR reads through MiXCR, listing each CDR3 protein once. The sample has roughly 460,000 distinct CDR3 sequences; roughly 9.7% are singletons. These data come from a study of response to subunit inactivated influenza vaccine. This TCR was recovered from a man over 45 who received an inactivated influenza vaccine. Sequenced material: PBMCs from blood, taken roughly 47 days after vaccination. The chain carries TRBV15 and TRBJ1-4, with a tentative D call TRBD1 (5 bases). CDR3 DNA sequence: TGTGCCACCAGCAGAGACGGGGCGGCAACTAATGAAAAACTGTTTTTT. Its translation: CATSRDGAATNEKLFF. Full variable domain (outside the CDR3, taken from reference TRBV15 and TRBJ1-4): DAMVIQNPRYQVTQFGKPVTLSCSQTLNHNVMYWYQQKSSQAPKLLFHYYDKDFNNEADTPDNFQSRRPNTSFCFLDIRSPGLGDTAMYLCATSRDGAATNEKLFFGSGTQLSVL.